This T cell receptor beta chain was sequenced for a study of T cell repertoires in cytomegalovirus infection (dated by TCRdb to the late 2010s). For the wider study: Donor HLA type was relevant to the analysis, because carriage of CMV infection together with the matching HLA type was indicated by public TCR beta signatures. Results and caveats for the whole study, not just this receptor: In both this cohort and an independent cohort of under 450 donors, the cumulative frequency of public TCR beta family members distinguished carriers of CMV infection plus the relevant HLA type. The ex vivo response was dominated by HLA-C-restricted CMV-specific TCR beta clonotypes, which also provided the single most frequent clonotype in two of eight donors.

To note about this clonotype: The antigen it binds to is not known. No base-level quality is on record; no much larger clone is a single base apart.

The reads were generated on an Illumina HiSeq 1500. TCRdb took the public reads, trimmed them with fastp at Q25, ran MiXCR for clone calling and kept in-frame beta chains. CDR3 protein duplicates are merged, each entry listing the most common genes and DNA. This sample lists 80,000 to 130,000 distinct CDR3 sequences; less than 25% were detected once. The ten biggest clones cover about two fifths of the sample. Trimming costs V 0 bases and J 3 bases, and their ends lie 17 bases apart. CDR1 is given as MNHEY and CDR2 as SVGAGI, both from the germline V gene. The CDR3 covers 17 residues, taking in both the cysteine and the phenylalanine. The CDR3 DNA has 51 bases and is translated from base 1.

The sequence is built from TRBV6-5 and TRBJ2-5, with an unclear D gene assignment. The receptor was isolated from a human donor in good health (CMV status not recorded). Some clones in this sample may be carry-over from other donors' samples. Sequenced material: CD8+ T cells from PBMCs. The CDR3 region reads CASSYSIDIRREETQYF. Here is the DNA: TGTGCCAGCAGTTACTCGATTGACATCCGACGGGAAGAGACCCAGTACTTC.